This T cell receptor (beta chain) was identified during a study of beta chain features in type 1 diabetes. Study-level background: Summed over all samples, the examined sorted cells came to 100 million to 130 million.

The authors reverse transcribed all of the isolated RNA, so sequencing captured expressed TCRB transcripts. About 3.3 million reads, on average, came from each naive, central memory and regulatory T cell sample. TCRdb's copy holds only in-frame clones and misses some; the assay was immunoSEQ multiplex PCR. This table holds some 200,000 clones, approximately 16% found once. The CDR3 has 12 amino acids. The V gene's germline CDR1 is GTSNPN and CDR2 SVGIG (reference sequence). General study findings and limits: Significant though moderate, a shortening of TCRB CDR3s appeared in all four CD4+ subsets of Type 1 diabetes patients.

To note about this clone: Antigen: not known.

The specimen sequenced was naive CD4+ T cells from blood. The clonotype was recovered from a man aged 30 to 39 with type 1 diabetes. V and J are TRBV30 and TRBJ2-3; D may be TRBD2 (5 bases). CDR3 nucleotide sequence: TGTGCTTTTGAGGGTAGGGCAGATACGCAGTATTTT. Its protein is CAFEGRADTQYF. Full variable domain (rest looked up from reference TRBV30 and TRBJ2-3): SQTIHQWPATLVQPVGSPLSLECTVEGTSNPNLYWYRQAAGRGLQLLFYSVGIGQISSEVPQNLSASRPQDRQFILSSKKLLLSDSGFYLCAFEGRADTQYFGPGTRLTVL.